Listed below are T cell receptor beta chains from one sample, sequenced in a study of CD8+CD57+ T cells in acquired aplastic anemia. TCRdb itself ran the reads through MiXCR, one entry per CDR3 protein. The table records fewer than 250,000 distinct CDR3 sequences, approximately 49% of them present only once. Sequencing was carried out using sorted CD4+, CD8+, or CD8+CD57+ T cells (not recorded which) from PBMCs. These receptors all come from a human donor in good health, serving as a control. Both conserved end residues are part of each CDR3. A D gene is named only where the DNA matches it firmly. A row's size may be missing; if present it is once, few, many or a size class.

D,V,size,J,DNA,CDR3
.,TRBV7-3,.,TRBJ2-5,TGTGCCAGCAGCCCTTACGGACGCGCGGAGACCCAGTACTTC,CASSPYGRAETQYF
.,TRBV5-1,.,TRBJ2-2,TGCGCCAGCAGCTTGGTGGGAAATAGGGAGCTGTTTTTT,CASSLVGNRELFF
TRBD2,TRBV20-1,.,TRBJ2-3,TGCAGTGCTAGCCCGACTAGCGGTGCAGATACGCAGTATTTT,CSASPTSGADTQYF
.,TRBV7-2,.,TRBJ2-7,TGTGCCAGCAGCTTCGACAGAACAAGCTCCTACGAGCAGTACTTC,CASSFDRTSSYEQYF
.,TRBV12-3/TRBV12-4,.,TRBJ1-2,TGTGCCAGCAGCCGAGACGGAAAAAGGGGCTATGGCTACACCTTC,CASSRDGKRGYGYTF
TRBD1,TRBV10-3,many,TRBJ1-5,TGTGCCATCAGTGAGTCCGACAGGGATAATCAGCCCCAGCATTTT,CAISESDRDNQPQHF
TRBD1,TRBV2,.,TRBJ2-7,TGTGCCAGCTCGACAGGGGGCCCCTACGAGCAGTACTTC,CASSTGGPYEQYF
TRBD2,TRBV10-3,.,TRBJ2-5,TGTGCCAGCAGCGCGGGACTAGCGGGGGGGCCCGGGGAGACCCAGTACTTC,CASSAGLAGGPGETQYF
.,TRBV7-2,.,TRBJ2-3,TGTGCCAGCCTTCCCCAGACCACAGATACGCAGTATTTT,CASLPQTTDTQYF
.,TRBV4-2,many,TRBJ2-7,TGTGCCAGCAGCCAAGTAGGAGGGACCTTCTTCAACGAGCAGTACTTC,CASSQVGGTFFNEQYF
TRBD1,TRBV12-3/TRBV12-4,.,TRBJ1-2,TGTGCCAGCAGTTTTCAGGGGGCATGGTATGGCTACACCTTC,CASSFQGAWYGYTF
.,TRBV5-1,.,TRBJ2-5,TGCGCCAGCAGCTTGACTACCAGTTTCCAAGAGACCCAGTACTTC,CASSLTTSFQETQYF
TRBD1,TRBV7-3,.,TRBJ2-7,TGTGCCAGCAGTCCCGGGACAGGCACCCACGAGCAGTACTTC,CASSPGTGTHEQYF
.,TRBV10-3,many,TRBJ2-3,TGTGCCATCAGTCGCACAGTGGATACGCAGTATTTT,CAISRTVDTQYF
.,TRBV19,once,TRBJ1-2,TGTGCCAGTACGGAGAGGGACTATGGCTACACCTTC,CASTERDYGYTF
TRBD1,TRBV7-9,once,TRBJ2-1,TGTGCCAGCAGCGAAACCGGGACAGTGGCCTACAATGAGCAGTTCTTC,CASSETGTVAYNEQFF
TRBD2,TRBV25-1,.,TRBJ2-1,TGTGCCAGCAGCCAACTAGCGCGGAGCTCCTACAATGAGCAGTTCTTC,CASSQLARSSYNEQFF
.,TRBV20-1,few,TRBJ2-1,TGCAGTGCTAGAGAAGGTAGGGGCTACAATGAGCAGTTCTTC,CSAREGRGYNEQFF